This is a list of T cell receptor beta chains from one sample in a study of early T cells in non-severe SARS-CoV-2 infection. A single record per CDR3 protein comes from TCRdb applying MiXCR to the 5' RACE reads. Of some 33,000 distinct CDR3 sequences in the sample, about 6% were seen once. The sequenced sample was whole blood. The receptors were gathered from an adult who was a healthcare worker with PCR-confirmed SARS-CoV-2 infection or an uninfected control (not recorded which). The CDR3 runs from the conserved cysteine through the conserved F or W. A D gene is named only where the DNA matches it firmly. Size tells how often a clone was seen (once, few, many) or the class of an expanded clone, and some rows leave it out.

TRBV7-9,NA,13,TRBJ2-7,NA,CASSFVPDVKQYF,TGTGCCAGCAGCTTTGTCCCAGACGTGAAGCAGTACTTC
TRBV5-5,TRBD1,14,TRBJ2-7,many,CASSSGQGGYEQYF,TGTGCCAGCAGTTCGGGACAGGGTGGCTACGAGCAGTACTTC
TRBV7-2,NA,13,TRBJ1-5,many,CASSIERNQPQHF,TGTGCCAGCAGCATAGAGAGGAACCAGCCCCAGCATTTT
TRBV25-1,TRBD1,13,TRBJ1-6,many,CASRRGTDSPLHF,TGTGCCAGCAGGAGGGGGACAGATTCACCCCTCCACTTT
TRBV6-1,NA,12,TRBJ2-7,few,CASSEWPSGQYF,TGTGCCAGCAGTGAATGGCCTTCTGGGCAGTACTTC
TRBV15,NA,16,TRBJ2-3,many,CATSPVGGASTDTQYF,TGTGCCACCAGCCCCGTGGGGGGCGCATCAACAGATACGCAGTATTTT
TRBV30,NA,15,TRBJ1-2,NA,CAWSGQGISFYGYTF,TGTGCCTGGAGTGGGCAGGGGATCTCTTTCTATGGCTACACCTTC
TRBV19,NA,15,TRBJ2-3,many,CASSIGTLSTDTQYF,TGTGCCAGTAGTATAGGAACACTCAGCACAGATACGCAGTATTTT
TRBV7-2,TRBD1,14,TRBJ1-5,many,CASSGTGPNQPQHF,TGTGCCAGCAGCGGGACAGGGCCTAATCAGCCCCAGCATTTT
TRBV5-5,NA,14,TRBJ1-1,many,CASSLRLQNTEAFF,TGTGCCAGCAGCTTGAGATTGCAGAACACTGAAGCTTTCTTT
TRBV7-6,TRBD2,13,TRBJ2-7,many,CASSLGGEYEQYF,TGTGCCAGCAGCTTGGGAGGGGAATACGAGCAGTACTTC
TRBV7-8,TRBD1,15,TRBJ2-7,many,CASSLGQGPSYEQYF,TGTGCCAGCAGCTTAGGACAGGGACCTTCCTACGAGCAGTACTTC
TRBV12-3/TRBV12-4,TRBD1,14,TRBJ2-3,many,CASRQDRGTDTQYF,TGTGCCAGCAGGCAGGACAGGGGAACAGATACGCAGTATTTT
TRBV5-7,NA,14,TRBJ2-7,few,CASSPSDTSYEQYF,TGTGCCAGCAGCCCTTCTGACACATCCTACGAGCAGTACTTC
TRBV5-1,NA,13,TRBJ2-1,NA,CASSLGSYNEQFF,TGCGCCAGCAGCTTGGGGTCTTACAATGAGCAGTTCTTC
TRBV7-4,NA,16,TRBJ2-3,many,CASSLARWRGTDTQYF,TGTGCCAGCAGCTTAGCGCGCTGGCGGGGCACAGATACGCAGTATTTT
TRBV6-2/TRBV6-3,TRBD2,12,TRBJ2-7,many,CASGEGPYEQYF,TGTGCCAGCGGGGAGGGACCCTACGAGCAGTACTTC
TRBV7-2,TRBD1,14,TRBJ1-5,NA,CASSLDRTNQPQHF,TGTGCCAGCAGCTTGGACAGGACCAATCAGCCCCAGCATTTT
TRBV28,TRBD2,14,TRBJ2-5,few,CASSLRRGAETQYF,TGTGCCAGCAGTTTACGGCGGGGGGCAGAGACCCAGTACTTC
TRBV12-3/TRBV12-4,NA,14,TRBJ2-1,many,CASSTSGGANEQFF,TGTGCCAGCAGTACATCGGGCGGGGCCAATGAGCAGTTCTTC
TRBV5-1,TRBD1,15,TRBJ2-1,many,CASSRQGRSYNEQFF,TGCGCCAGCAGTCGACAGGGACGTTCCTACAATGAGCAGTTCTTC
TRBV7-2,TRBD1,15,TRBJ1-6,many,CASSRGTAYNSPLHF,TGTGCCAGCAGCCGAGGGACAGCCTATAATTCACCCCTCCACTTT
TRBV4-1,NA,14,TRBJ2-7,medium-sized,CASSQDQLEDEQYF,TGCGCCAGCAGCCAAGATCAACTAGAGGACGAGCAGTACTTC
TRBV6-5,NA,16,TRBJ2-7,few,CASSSPLQGRGYEQYF,TGTGCCAGCAGTTCACCTCTACAGGGAAGAGGGTACGAGCAGTACTTC
TRBV6-4,NA,14,TRBJ1-2,many,CASPRKGCIYGYTF,TGTGCCAGCCCCCGAAAGGGTTGTATCTATGGCTACACCTTC
TRBV28,NA,16,TRBJ1-3,many,CASRPTGPPSGNTIYF,TGTGCCAGCAGACCGACCGGGCCTCCTTCTGGAAACACCATATATTTT
TRBV7-2,NA,12,TRBJ2-1,NA,CASSWAKDEQFF,TGTGCCAGCAGCTGGGCGAAAGATGAGCAGTTCTTC
TRBV6-1,TRBD2,15,TRBJ2-3,NA,CASSEQRGGTDTQYF,TGTGCCAGCAGTGAGCAGCGGGGGGGCACAGATACGCAGTATTTT
TRBV30,NA,14,TRBJ2-3,NA,CAWGNQGYTDTQYF,TGTGCCTGGGGGAATCAGGGTTACACAGATACGCAGTATTTT
TRBV20-1,TRBD2,14,TRBJ2-1,many,CSASGGGAGNEQFF,TGCAGTGCTTCGGGAGGCGGGGCAGGCAATGAGCAGTTCTTC
TRBV28,NA,16,TRBJ2-3,many,CASLMEPGRITDTQYF,TGTGCCAGCCTGATGGAACCGGGACGGATCACAGATACGCAGTATTTT
TRBV6-1,NA,15,TRBJ1-6,many,CASQKVLSYNSPLHF,TGTGCCAGCCAGAAGGTCCTCTCCTATAATTCACCCCTCCACTTT
TRBV4-3,TRBD2,14,TRBJ2-3,many,CASSPGGATDTQYF,TGCGCCAGCAGCCCCGGGGGGGCCACAGATACGCAGTATTTT
TRBV7-9,NA,17,TRBJ2-7,NA,CASSSPPGSRGDHEQYF,TGTGCCAGCAGCTCCCCCCCGGGGTCAAGGGGAGACCACGAGCAGTACTTC
TRBV7-6,TRBD2,16,TRBJ2-1,few,CASSLELAGSYNEQFF,TGTGCCAGCAGCTTAGAACTAGCGGGCTCCTACAATGAGCAGTTCTTC
TRBV7-9,NA,14,TRBJ2-7,NA,CASSFSGSSYEQYF,TGTGCCAGCAGCTTTAGTGGCAGCTCCTACGAGCAGTACTTC
TRBV9,NA,15,TRBJ1-6,few,CASSVEPGRNSPLHF,TGTGCCAGCAGCGTAGAGCCAGGAAGAAATTCACCCCTCCACTTT
TRBV5-1,NA,15,TRBJ2-3,many,CASSTGLPGTDTQYF,TGCGCCAGCAGCACCGGACTACCAGGCACAGATACGCAGTATTTT
TRBV6-6,NA,14,TRBJ1-2,few,CATSPPDGRIGYTF,TGTGCCACCTCCCCCCCCGACGGTCGGATTGGCTACACCTTC
TRBV2,NA,12,TRBJ2-7,many,CASSETSWEQYF,TGTGCCAGCAGTGAAACTTCCTGGGAGCAGTACTTC
TRBV29-1,NA,14,TRBJ1-4,many,CSVALGATNEKLFF,TGCAGCGTTGCCCTCGGGGCTACGAATGAAAAACTGTTTTTT
TRBV29-1,NA,13,TRBJ1-1,many,CSVVGRMNTEAFF,TGCAGCGTTGTTGGACGGATGAACACTGAAGCTTTCTTT
TRBV19,NA,14,TRBJ2-1,many,CASSIGQGYNEQFF,TGTGCCAGTAGTATTGGGCAGGGCTACAATGAGCAGTTCTTC
TRBV7-9,NA,14,TRBJ2-5,many,CASSLVGKEETQYF,TGTGCCAGCAGCTTAGTAGGGAAAGAAGAGACCCAGTACTTC
TRBV7-2,NA,14,TRBJ2-7,few,CASSLDGVSYEQYF,TGTGCCAGCAGCTTAGATGGGGTGTCCTACGAGCAGTACTTC
TRBV19,TRBD1,12,TRBJ2-5,NA,CAVGTAQETQYF,TGTGCCGTCGGGACAGCCCAAGAGACCCAGTACTTC
TRBV5-6,NA,14,TRBJ1-1,many,CASSLGLLNTEAFF,TGTGCCAGCAGCTTGGGCCTATTGAACACTGAAGCTTTCTTT
TRBV20-1,NA,14,TRBJ2-5,NA,CSARGFGTQETQYF,TGCAGTGCTAGGGGGTTTGGGACTCAAGAGACCCAGTACTTC
TRBV20-1,TRBD1,15,TRBJ1-1,many,CSAQGVGRGDTEAFF,TGCAGTGCTCAGGGGGTCGGGAGAGGTGACACTGAAGCTTTCTTT